These T cell receptor beta chains were read from a single sample in a study of blood T cell repertoires in COVID-19. Here immunoSEQ multiplex PCR was the method, and the copy in TCRdb shows in-frame clones only, minus some. The table includes 200,000 to 250,000 clones, around 84% detected once. Sequencing was performed on PBMCs or T cells enriched from blood (not recorded which). These receptors were obtained from a man between 40 and 49 years old who had recovered from COVID-19. Each CDR3 is given with its conserved first and last residue. The order of the fields is V gene, D gene, clone size, J gene, CDR3 DNA, CDR3 protein. D genes are given only for firm matches. Clone size is stated in some rows and not others, as once, few, many or a class when expanded.

V gene: TRBV15
D gene: NA
clone size: NA
J gene: TRBJ2-1
CDR3 DNA: TGTGCCACCAGCAGGGACCGCGGACTGTTCAATGAGCAGTTCTTC
CDR3 protein: CATSRDRGLFNEQFF

V gene: TRBV10-3
D gene: TRBD1
clone size: NA
J gene: TRBJ1-1
CDR3 DNA: TGTGCCATCAGTGAGTCGGGACAGCATAACACTGAAGCTTTCTTT
CDR3 protein: CAISESGQHNTEAFF

V gene: TRBV29-1
D gene: NA
clone size: NA
J gene: TRBJ1-4
CDR3 DNA: TGCAGCGTTGTAGGTAGGGGGAATGAAAAACTGTTTTTT
CDR3 protein: CSVVGRGNEKLFF

V gene: TRBV27
D gene: TRBD1
clone size: NA
J gene: TRBJ1-1
CDR3 DNA: TGTGCCAGCAGTTTCCAGGGGGCGCTTAAAACTGAAGCTTTCTTT
CDR3 protein: CASSFQGALKTEAFF

V gene: TRBV30
D gene: TRBD1
clone size: NA
J gene: TRBJ1-6
CDR3 DNA: TGTGCCTACAACAGGGGGATAGCTAATTCACCCCTCCACTTT
CDR3 protein: CAYNRGIANSPLHF

V gene: TRBV27
D gene: NA
clone size: NA
J gene: TRBJ1-1
CDR3 DNA: TGTGCCAGCAGTGTCATAACAGGGACTGAAGCTTTCTTT
CDR3 protein: CASSVITGTEAFF

V gene: TRBV7-8
D gene: NA
clone size: NA
J gene: TRBJ2-7
CDR3 DNA: TGTGCCAGCAGCTCACAGGGTCCCTACGAGCAGTACTTC
CDR3 protein: CASSSQGPYEQYF

V gene: TRBV5-1
D gene: NA
clone size: NA
J gene: TRBJ1-6
CDR3 DNA: TGCGCCAGCAGCTTGGTACGGAGCCGGGGGAATTCACCCCTCCACTTT
CDR3 protein: CASSLVRSRGNSPLHF

V gene: TRBV28
D gene: TRBD1
clone size: NA
J gene: TRBJ2-7
CDR3 DNA: TGTGCCAGCAGCGACAGGGGCCTCCTCTACGAGCAGTACTTC
CDR3 protein: CASSDRGLLYEQYF

V gene: TRBV6-1
D gene: NA
clone size: NA
J gene: TRBJ1-4
CDR3 DNA: TGTGCCAGCAGTGACCTACAGGGTTCAACTAATGAAAAACTGTTTTTT
CDR3 protein: CASSDLQGSTNEKLFF

V gene: TRBV28
D gene: NA
clone size: NA
J gene: TRBJ1-4
CDR3 DNA: TGTGCCAGCAGTTACCCCTTAGCAGCAACTAATGAAAAACTGTTTTTT
CDR3 protein: CASSYPLAATNEKLFF

V gene: TRBV4-3
D gene: TRBD1
clone size: NA
J gene: TRBJ1-1
CDR3 DNA: TGCGCCAGCAGCCAAGATTGGAACAGGGGGTACACTGAAGCTTTCTTT
CDR3 protein: CASSQDWNRGYTEAFF

V gene: TRBV12-3/TRBV12-4
D gene: NA
clone size: NA
J gene: TRBJ1-3
CDR3 DNA: TGTGCCAGCAGTAGGAGACCTCCAAACACCATATATTTT
CDR3 protein: CASSRRPPNTIYF

V gene: TRBV2
D gene: NA
clone size: few
J gene: TRBJ1-3
CDR3 DNA: TGTGCCAGCAGTGTGGCCAGGGATCGGTCTGGAAACACCATATATTTT
CDR3 protein: CASSVARDRSGNTIYF

V gene: TRBV11-3
D gene: NA
clone size: NA
J gene: TRBJ1-1
CDR3 DNA: TGTGCCAGCAGCTTTGGGGGCTCGAACACTGAAGCTTTCTTT
CDR3 protein: CASSFGGSNTEAFF

V gene: TRBV5-4
D gene: NA
clone size: NA
J gene: TRBJ1-1
CDR3 DNA: TGTGCCAGCAGCGGGAGGTCAGGACCTGCCACTACTGAAGCTTTCTTT
CDR3 protein: CASSGRSGPATTEAFF

V gene: TRBV20-1
D gene: TRBD2
clone size: NA
J gene: TRBJ2-1
CDR3 DNA: TGCAGTGCTAGTACTCGGGTCGGGAGGGCCAAGGAGCAGTTCTTC
CDR3 protein: CSASTRVGRAKEQFF

V gene: TRBV15
D gene: NA
clone size: NA
J gene: TRBJ1-2
CDR3 DNA: TGTGCCACCAGCAGAGATCTATATGGCTACACCTTC
CDR3 protein: CATSRDLYGYTF

V gene: TRBV28
D gene: TRBD2
clone size: once
J gene: TRBJ2-1
CDR3 DNA: TGTGCCAGCAGTTTTGGCGGGGGGGTATACAATGAGCAGTTCTTC
CDR3 protein: CASSFGGGVYNEQFF

V gene: TRBV5-4
D gene: TRBD2
clone size: NA
J gene: TRBJ2-2
CDR3 DNA: TGTGCCAGCAGCTTGAGGCTAGCGGGGGAGACCGGGGAGCTGTTTTTT
CDR3 protein: CASSLRLAGETGELFF

V gene: TRBV6-2/TRBV6-3
D gene: NA
clone size: NA
J gene: TRBJ2-3
CDR3 DNA: TGTGCCAGCACCCCCAGAAGGGGCGGAGATACGCAGTATTTT
CDR3 protein: CASTPRRGGDTQYF

V gene: TRBV19
D gene: NA
clone size: NA
J gene: TRBJ1-1
CDR3 DNA: TGTGCCAGTAGCCCGCTAACAACAGGGACTGAAGCTTTCTTT
CDR3 protein: CASSPLTTGTEAFF

V gene: TRBV12-1
D gene: NA
clone size: NA
J gene: TRBJ1-4
CDR3 DNA: TGTGCCAGCAGGACCGGGACAGGTAATGAAAAACTGTTTTTT
CDR3 protein: CASRTGTGNEKLFF

V gene: TRBV9
D gene: NA
clone size: NA
J gene: TRBJ2-7
CDR3 DNA: TGTGCCAGCAGCGTAGCAGACGAGCAGTACTTC
CDR3 protein: CASSVADEQYF

V gene: TRBV19
D gene: TRBD1
clone size: few
J gene: TRBJ2-1
CDR3 DNA: TGTGCCAGTAGTCCCCGGACAGGGGTCTACAATGAGCAGTTCTTC
CDR3 protein: CASSPRTGVYNEQFF

V gene: TRBV7-2
D gene: NA
clone size: once
J gene: TRBJ1-4
CDR3 DNA: TGTGCCAGCAGCTTCGGGGGTCCTAATGAAAAACTGTTTTTT
CDR3 protein: CASSFGGPNEKLFF

V gene: TRBV9
D gene: NA
clone size: NA
J gene: TRBJ2-3
CDR3 DNA: TGTGCCAGCAGCGTAGGGGGTAGCGGCTCCTGGGGTGATACGCAGTATTTT
CDR3 protein: CASSVGGSGSWGDTQYF

V gene: TRBV5-1
D gene: NA
clone size: NA
J gene: TRBJ2-1
CDR3 DNA: TGCGCCAGCAGCTTGTCGGCAGGGGTAGGCAATGAGCAGTTCTTC
CDR3 protein: CASSLSAGVGNEQFF

V gene: TRBV7-2
D gene: NA
clone size: NA
J gene: TRBJ2-2
CDR3 DNA: TGTGCCAGCAGCTTAGTTGGGGGGGCTTCCACCGGGGAGCTGTTTTTT
CDR3 protein: CASSLVGGASTGELFF

V gene: TRBV27
D gene: TRBD1
clone size: NA
J gene: TRBJ2-7
CDR3 DNA: TGTGCCAGCAGTTTAAGACAGGGGGTCTACGAGCAGTACTTC
CDR3 protein: CASSLRQGVYEQYF

V gene: TRBV7-2
D gene: NA
clone size: NA
J gene: TRBJ2-3
CDR3 DNA: TGTGCCAGCAGCCCGGGTCCAGATACGCAGTATTTT
CDR3 protein: CASSPGPDTQYF

V gene: TRBV7-9
D gene: NA
clone size: NA
J gene: TRBJ1-2
CDR3 DNA: TGTGCCAGCAGCTTACGCCAGGCAACTAACTATGGCTACACCTTC
CDR3 protein: CASSLRQATNYGYTF

V gene: TRBV12-3/TRBV12-4
D gene: NA
clone size: NA
J gene: TRBJ1-5
CDR3 DNA: TGTGCCAGCAGCAAGACCGGGTCGCCCCAGCATTTT
CDR3 protein: CASSKTGSPQHF

V gene: TRBV5-1
D gene: NA
clone size: NA
J gene: TRBJ1-1
CDR3 DNA: TGCGCCAGCAGCCGCCTGGCCGGGTCGGACACTGAAGCTTTCTTT
CDR3 protein: CASSRLAGSDTEAFF

V gene: TRBV19
D gene: NA
clone size: NA
J gene: TRBJ1-1
CDR3 DNA: TGTGCCAGTAGTAGTCAGGGCCTCACTGAAGCTTTCTTT
CDR3 protein: CASSSQGLTEAFF

V gene: TRBV3-1/TRBV3-2
D gene: NA
clone size: NA
J gene: TRBJ2-7
CDR3 DNA: TGTGCCAGCAGCCATCGAGGGAGAATCTACGAGCAGTACTTC
CDR3 protein: CASSHRGRIYEQYF

V gene: TRBV7-9
D gene: TRBD1
clone size: many
J gene: TRBJ1-2
CDR3 DNA: TGTGCCAGCAGCACCCGGACAGGGAATGGCTACACCTTC
CDR3 protein: CASSTRTGNGYTF

V gene: TRBV30
D gene: NA
clone size: NA
J gene: TRBJ2-2
CDR3 DNA: TGTGCCTGGAGCCAAAGAGAAGGGAGGAGCACCGGGGAGCTGTTTTTT
CDR3 protein: CAWSQREGRSTGELFF

V gene: TRBV2
D gene: NA
clone size: once
J gene: TRBJ2-6
CDR3 DNA: TGTGCCAGCGGTAGCAGGGTGGCTGGGGCCAACGTCCTGACTTTC
CDR3 protein: CASGSRVAGANVLTF

V gene: TRBV1
D gene: NA
clone size: few
J gene: TRBJ2-3
CDR3 DNA: TGCACCAAACAAACGGGACTTTTGCCAGATACGCAGTATTTT
CDR3 protein: CTKQTGLLPDTQYF

V gene: TRBV15
D gene: NA
clone size: NA
J gene: TRBJ2-7
CDR3 DNA: TGTGCCACCAGCAGAGATGGCGGCTCCTACGAGCAGTACTTC
CDR3 protein: CATSRDGGSYEQYF

V gene: TRBV9
D gene: TRBD1
clone size: NA
J gene: TRBJ2-2
CDR3 DNA: TGTGCCAGCAGCCCGGGACAGCAGAACACCGGGGAGCTGTTTTTT
CDR3 protein: CASSPGQQNTGELFF

V gene: TRBV6-5
D gene: NA
clone size: NA
J gene: TRBJ2-7
CDR3 DNA: TGTGCCAGCAACGGCCTGAGGTCCTTTTACGAGCAGTACTTC
CDR3 protein: CASNGLRSFYEQYF

V gene: TRBV7-9
D gene: NA
clone size: NA
J gene: TRBJ2-2
CDR3 DNA: TGTGCCAGCAGCTTAGCCGGAGGTGGAACTACCGGGGAGCTGTTTTTT
CDR3 protein: CASSLAGGGTTGELFF

V gene: TRBV3-1/TRBV3-2
D gene: TRBD1
clone size: NA
J gene: TRBJ1-1
CDR3 DNA: TGTGCCAGCAGCCAAGATAGTGGACAGGCCTTCCTGCACCTACGGAACACTGAAGCTTTCTTT
CDR3 protein: CASSQDSGQAFLHLRNTEAFF